This is a list of T cell receptor beta chains from one sample in a study of blood T cell repertoires in COVID-19. The table came from immunoSEQ multiplex PCR; TCRdb's copy has only in-frame clones and leaves some out. The data contain about 76,000 clones, 80% to 90% of them singletons. Specimen: peripheral blood. These receptors were obtained from a woman aged 60-75 years with acute or convalescent COVID-19. CDR3s leave out the opening cysteine and the closing phenylalanine or tryptophan. Part of the rows lack a size; the others show once, few, many or a class for expanded clones.

- TRBV5-6 ASSYGQQPNYGYT
- TRBV19 AVGQGAKSSTDTQY
once TRBV18 ASSLLQGRAETQY
- TRBV29-1 SVDNPGGSYNEQF
- TRBV10-2 ASSGIARANGYT
- TRBV12-3/TRBV12-4 ASSSGSYNEQF
once TRBV6-5 ASSYPPGGNEQF
- TRBV7-2 ASTMTGAYEQY
few TRBV11-2 ASSLRRGASETQY
- TRBV29-1 SVAGGGHTEAF
- TRBV4-1 ASSQDTDSNYGYT
few TRBV2 ASQGFTGAGTEAF
- TRBV7-2 ASSLALAGSETQY
- TRBV10-2 ASSEPSGTSIPF
- TRBV3-1/TRBV3-2 ASSQRDRDQF
- TRBV7-2 ASSFKNTGELF
- TRBV18 ASSLTAGGGETQY
once TRBV6-5 ASSREGARTYEQY
- TRBV18 ASSPQGTFTEAF
- TRBV6-6 ASSLRDTQY